Below are 20 T cell receptor beta chains sequenced from a single sample in a study of blood T cell repertoires in COVID-19. Data came from immunoSEQ multiplex PCR; TCRdb stores just in-frame clones and leaves some out. The table shows a few hundred thousand clones, with roughly 86% occurring only once. Sequencing used PBMCs or T cells enriched from blood (not recorded which). These receptors came from a man aged 18 to 30 with acute COVID-19.

The chain couples TRBV14 to TRBJ2-1; D not certain. The germline CDR1 and CDR2 sequences are SGHDN and FVKESK. The germline V and J ends were trimmed by 5 bases and 5 bases, with 16 bases remaining between them. The CDR3 spans 15 residues. The CDR3 bases are TGTGCCAGCAGCACGACTGTCAAAACCAACAATGAGCAGTTCTTC. This encodes CASSTTVKTNNEQFF.

This rearrangement joins TRBV27 to TRBJ1-6, with no clear D. The V end was cut by 3 bases, the J end by 6 bases, with 12 bases between. Germline V lookup: CDR1 MNHEY, CDR2 SMNVEV (reference sequence). This CDR3 spans 15 amino acids. The CDR3 region is CASSFGVVGNSPLHF. As DNA, the CDR3 is TGTGCCAGCAGTTTTGGTGTAGTCGGTAATTCACCCCTCCACTTT.

The chain employs TRBV19 and TRBJ2-1, with TRBD2 identical over 8 bases. The CDR3 totals 15 residues. Germline V gives CDR1 LNHDA, CDR2 SQIVND (reference sequence). The trim removed 3 bases at V and 5 bases at J, leaving 6 bases unmatched. CDR3 DNA: TGTGCCAGTAGTATGGGAATAGCGGGGAACAATGAGCAGTTCTTC. Translating gives CASSMGIAGNNEQFF.

The chain is built from TRBV29-1 and TRBJ2-2, with a weak D call TRBD1 (6 bases). V lost 4 bases, J lost 0 bases, and 15 bases lay in between. Germline V gene data show CDR1 as SQVTM and CDR2 as ANQGSEA. The CDR3 is 16 amino acids. The CDR3 sequence is CSVGWTVRANTGELFF. The DNA for the CDR3 is TGCAGCGTTGGGTGGACAGTCCGCGCGAACACCGGGGAGCTGTTTTTT.

The chain employs TRBV28 and TRBJ2-5, with D possibly matching TRBD2 (7 bases). The CDR3 has 14 residues. The V and J ends lost 3 bases and 4 bases respectively, with 12 bases between them. Germline V gene data show CDR1 as MDHEN and CDR2 as SYDVKM. The CDR3 protein is CASSLGGRRETQYF. CDR3 nucleotides: TGTGCCAGCAGTTTGGGGGGGCGAAGAGAGACCCAGTACTTC.

The V call is TRBV27, the J call TRBJ2-7; 9 bases align to TRBD1. CDR3 size: 14 residues. In germline, CDR1 is MNHEY, CDR2 SMNVEV (reference sequence). Losses at the gene ends were 5 bases for V and 0 bases for J; bases not matched to a gene: 2. The CDR3 sequence: CASSQTGGSYEQYF. The CDR3 nucleotides are TGTGCCAGCAGTCAGACAGGGGGCTCCTACGAGCAGTACTTC.

The chain is built from TRBV10-3 and TRBJ2-7; 11 bases line up with TRBD2. The J segment lost 4 bases and the V segment lost 0 bases, leaving 5 bases of the junction unmatched. CDR3 length equals 16 residues. Germline CDR1 ENHRY, CDR2 SYGVKD. The CDR3 protein is CAISESLAGGTYEQYF. CDR3 sequence (DNA): TGTGCCATCAGTGAGTCGCTAGCGGGAGGTACGTACGAGCAGTACTTC.

The V gene is TRBV7-8, the J gene TRBJ1-3, with 7 bases aligning to TRBD1. The CDR3 sequence is 16 residues long. Per germline, CDR1 SGHVS and CDR2 FQNEAQ. Trimming at V came to 7 bases and at J to 4 bases, leaving 13 bases not matched to a gene. CDR3 nucleotides: TGTGCCAGCACCCGAGGGCACAGGGGTTCGGGAAACACCATATATTTT. Protein sequence: CASTRGHRGSGNTIYF. The full variable domain, its missing parts supplied by reference TRBV7-8 and TRBJ1-3, is GAGVSQSPRYKVAKRGQDVALRCDPISGHVSLFWYQQALGQGPEFLTYFQNEAQLDKSGLPSDRFFAERPEGSVSTLKIQRTQQEDSAVYLCASTRGHRGSGNTIYFGEGSWLTVV.

The V call is TRBV7-6, the J call TRBJ2-1; 12 bases align to TRBD2. The CDR3 totals 17 residues. Germline V lookup: CDR1 SGHVS, CDR2 FNYEAQ. Losses at the gene ends were 4 bases for V and 2 bases for J; bases not matched to a gene: 6. The CDR3 region has the DNA TGTGCCAGCAGCTATTTGACTAGCGGGGGAACCTACAATGAGCAGTTCTTC. Its protein product is CASSYLTSGGTYNEQFF.

This clone was detected once. The V gene is TRBV4-1, the J gene TRBJ2-7; maybe TRBD2 (6 bases). This CDR3 comprises 15 residues. Germline V gene lookup returns CDR1 MGHRA and CDR2 YSYEKL. Trimming removed 2 bases from V and 7 bases from J, with 18 bases in between. Here the CDR3 DNA reads TGCGCCAGCAGCCAATTTCTCGGAGGGGTTGATGAGCAGTACTTC. It specifies CASSQFLGGVDEQYF.

This rearrangement joins TRBV5-8 to TRBJ1-2; 9 bases agree with TRBD1. Germline-derived CDR1 and CDR2 are SGHTS and YDEGEE. V was clipped by 2 bases and J by 4 bases; unmatched bases: 12. CDR3 length: 17 residues. In DNA, the CDR3 is TGTGCCAGCAGCTTTTGGCTAAACAGGGGGCGAGCCTATGGCTACACCTTC. Translation: CASSFWLNRGRAYGYTF.

The genes are TRBV27 and TRBJ1-5; 8 bases are a match to TRBD1. The CDR3 is 14 amino acids. Germline values: CDR1 MNHEY, CDR2 SMNVEV (reference sequence). Germline trimming cut 2 bases from V and 6 bases from J; bases unmatched to any gene: 3. The CDR3: CASSLGTGGQPQHF. The CDR3 DNA sequence: TGTGCCAGCAGTTTAGGCACAGGGGGTCAGCCCCAGCATTTT.

The table lists this clone with a count of one. The gene calls are TRBV27 and TRBJ2-5, with D possibly being TRBD2 (6 bases). V was shortened by 3 bases and J by 5 bases, with 10 bases between the two germline ends. Germline V gene sequence: CDR1 MNHEY, CDR2 SMNVEV (reference sequence). The CDR3 is made up of 13 amino acids. The CDR3 reads CASSLGGGETQYF. CDR3 coding DNA: TGTGCCAGCAGTTTGGGGGGTGGGGAGACCCAGTACTTC.

In the case of this clone: Other DNA sequences in the sample encode the same CDR3. The V call is TRBV19, the J call TRBJ1-1; the D is unclear. Germline CDR1 reads LNHDA; CDR2 reads SQIVND (reference sequence). The CDR3 covers 14 residues. V lost 3 bases to trimming and J lost 0 bases, with 8 bases between them. The CDR3: CASSIGQMNTEAFF. In nucleotides, the CDR3 is TGTGCCAGTAGTATTGGGCAGATGAACACTGAAGCTTTCTTT.

The chain has TRBV29-1 and TRBJ1-5; D unclear. Deletions cut 0 bases from V and 2 bases from J, with 8 bases between. Per the germline V gene, CDR1 is SQVTM and CDR2 is ANQGSEA. The CDR3 totals 14 residues. CDR3 region: CSVEDEVGNQPQHF. The DNA for the CDR3 is TGCAGCGTTGAAGATGAGGTAGGCAATCAGCCCCAGCATTTT. Based on the CDR3 plus reference TRBV29-1 and TRBJ1-5, the full variable domain is SAVISQKPSRDICQRGTSLTIQCQVDSQVTMMFWYRQQPGQSLTLIATANQGSEATYESGFVIDKFPISRPNLTFSTLTVSNMSPEDSSIYLCSVEDEVGNQPQHFGDGTRLSIL.

The V call is TRBV29-1, the J call TRBJ2-7; 7 bases are shared with TRBD1. This CDR3 region has 16 residues. Germline CDR1 and CDR2: SQVTM and ANQGSEA. V dropped 2 bases and J dropped 2; count of bases not matched to a gene: 12. This CDR3 is CSVEWERQGFTYEQYF. CDR3 bases: TGCAGCGTTGAATGGGAAAGACAGGGTTTCACCTACGAGCAGTACTTC.

This clone turned up a few times. V is TRBV5-4 and J is TRBJ1-6, with no clear D. V was clipped by 7 bases and J by 1 base, with 9 bases between them. From germline, CDR1 is SGHNT and CDR2 YYREEE (reference sequence). This CDR3 spans 14 amino acids. The CDR3 DNA follows: TGTGCCAGCTCGGCAGGTTCCTATAATTCACCCCTCCACTTT. Encoded protein: CASSAGSYNSPLHF.

The V gene is TRBV4-1, the J gene TRBJ2-1; D possibly corresponds to TRBD2 (5 bases). The CDR3 has 16 amino acids. CDR1 and CDR2 (germline): MGHRA, YSYEKL. Trimming took 1 base from V and 3 from J, leaving 13 bases between them. CDR3 protein: CASSQARRADYNEQFF. CDR3 sequence (DNA): TGCGCCAGCAGCCAAGCGAGGCGGGCAGACTACAATGAGCAGTTCTTC.

The chain recombines TRBV2 with TRBJ1-1; D not certain. The V end lost 0 bases, the J end lost 1 base, and 9 bases lay between the germline ends. The CDR3 covers 15 residues. Germline V gives CDR1 SNHLY, CDR2 FYNNEI. The CDR3 nucleotides are TGTGCCAGCAGTGAAGCGCGGGAGGGGAACACTGAAGCTTTCTTT. As protein: CASSEAREGNTEAFF.

This rearrangement joins TRBV9 to TRBJ2-5; D might be TRBD1 (7 bases). This CDR3 has 16 residues. Germline lookup yields CDR1 SGDLS and CDR2 YYNGEE. Trimming cost V 3 bases and J 3 bases, with 18 bases left between them. CDR3 residues: CASSEKGGQIKETQYF. The DNA for the CDR3 is TGTGCCAGCAGCGAGAAGGGGGGACAGATAAAAGAGACCCAGTACTTC.